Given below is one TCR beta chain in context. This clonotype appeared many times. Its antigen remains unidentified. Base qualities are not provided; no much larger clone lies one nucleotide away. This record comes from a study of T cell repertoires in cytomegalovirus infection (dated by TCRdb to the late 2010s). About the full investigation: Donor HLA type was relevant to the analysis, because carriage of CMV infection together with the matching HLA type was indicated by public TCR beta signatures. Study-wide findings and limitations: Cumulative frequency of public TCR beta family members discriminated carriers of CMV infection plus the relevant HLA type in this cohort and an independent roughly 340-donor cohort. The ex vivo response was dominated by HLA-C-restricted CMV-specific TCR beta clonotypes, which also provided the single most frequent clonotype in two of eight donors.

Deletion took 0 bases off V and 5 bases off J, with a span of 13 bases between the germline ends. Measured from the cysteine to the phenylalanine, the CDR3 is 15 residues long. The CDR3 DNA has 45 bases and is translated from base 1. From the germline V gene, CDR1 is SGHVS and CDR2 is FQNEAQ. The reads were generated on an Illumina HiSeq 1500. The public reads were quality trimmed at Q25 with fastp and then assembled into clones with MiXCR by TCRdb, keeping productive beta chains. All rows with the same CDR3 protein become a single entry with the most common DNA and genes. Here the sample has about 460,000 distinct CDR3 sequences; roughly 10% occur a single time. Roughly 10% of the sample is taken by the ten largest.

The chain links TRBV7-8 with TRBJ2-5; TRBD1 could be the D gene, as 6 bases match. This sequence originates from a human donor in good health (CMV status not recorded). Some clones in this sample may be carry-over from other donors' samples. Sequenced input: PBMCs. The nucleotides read TGTGCCAGCAGCTTAGCTCAGGGGTTGGGGGAGACCCAGTACTTC. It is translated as CASSLAQGLGETQYF.